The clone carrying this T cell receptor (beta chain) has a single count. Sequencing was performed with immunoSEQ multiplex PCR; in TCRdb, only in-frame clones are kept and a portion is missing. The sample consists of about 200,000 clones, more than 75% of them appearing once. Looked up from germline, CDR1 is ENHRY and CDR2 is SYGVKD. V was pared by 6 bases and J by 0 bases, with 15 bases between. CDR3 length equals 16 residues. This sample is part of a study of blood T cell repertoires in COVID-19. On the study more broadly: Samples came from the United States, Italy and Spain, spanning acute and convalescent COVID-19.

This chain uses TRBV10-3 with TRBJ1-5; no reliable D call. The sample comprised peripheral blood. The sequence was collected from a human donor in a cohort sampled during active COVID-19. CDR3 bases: TGTGCCATCAGCCCCGGGGTACCGTCTAGCAATCAGCCCCAGCATTTT. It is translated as CAISPGVPSSNQPQHF.